This T cell receptor (beta chain) was found in a study of T cell changes during pregnancy in multiple sclerosis. Clones were read by immunoSEQ multiplex PCR, and TCRdb kept only the in-frame ones, dropping some. Of tens of thousands of clones in the sample, roughly 87% were seen once. The specimen was CD8+ T cells from peripheral blood mononuclear cells, collected after pregnancy. The receptor was derived from a female donor with multiple sclerosis, enrolled in a pregnancy study.

The DNA for the CDR3 is TGTGCCAGCAGTTTATCCACAGGGAGAGGTGAAAAACTGTTTTTT. Encoded protein: CASSLSTGRGEKLFF. This chain connects TRBV27 to TRBJ1-4, with D perhaps matching TRBD1 (6 bases). Germline loops: CDR1 MNHEY, CDR2 SMNVEV (reference sequence). Trimming removed 0 bases at V and 7 bases at J, with 12 bases between. The CDR3 runs to 15 residues.